This TCR beta chain is drawn from a study of blood T cell repertoires in COVID-19. This clone occurred a few times. This table comes from immunoSEQ multiplex PCR, and its TCRdb copy is limited to in-frame clones, with some not included. The sample contains a few hundred thousand clones, roughly 87% of which appear only once. Which cohort a participant joined came from the clinical history participants gave. This TCR was recovered from a young man who had recovered from COVID-19. Sequenced input: PBMCs or T cells enriched from blood (not recorded which).

CDR3 DNA sequence: TGTGCCAGCAGGGACGGGGGGGGCTACAATGAGCAGTTCTTC. Protein: CASRDGGGYNEQFF. The V gene is TRBV28, the J gene TRBJ2-1; 8 bases are shared with TRBD2. The V gene's germline CDR1 is MDHEN and CDR2 SYDVKM. The V segment lost 6 bases and the J segment 3 bases; nucleotides outside the gene matches: 4. This CDR3 is 14 amino acids long.